The 18 T cell receptor beta chains reported below all come from one sample, sequenced in a study of shared clonotypes between healthy human individuals. The data were produced by immunoSEQ multiplex PCR, yet TCRdb's version contains in-frame clones alone and is incomplete. There are under 1,100,000 clones in the sample; approximately 76% occur only once, and about 1.5% lies in the top ten. The sequencing sample was made of memory CD4+ T cells sorted from blood. As for subset: CD45RA-negative fraction. These receptors were taken from a man younger than 30 in good health.

V gene TRBV28 combines with J gene TRBJ2-1, with TRBD2 matching over 7 bases. The germline V gene encodes CDR1 MDHEN and CDR2 SYDVKM. With 1 base clipped from V and 7 bases from J, the junction kept 10 bases outside the gene matches. The CDR3 totals 16 residues. CDR3 sequence (DNA): TGTGCCAGCAGTTTATTGCGGGGGTCTGGTGCGAATGAGCAGTTCTTC. Translating it yields CASSLLRGSGANEQFF. The whole variable domain, filled in from reference TRBV28 and TRBJ2-1, reads DVKVTQSSRYLVKRTGEKVFLECVQDMDHENMFWYRQDPGLGLRLIYFSYDVKMKEKGDIPEGYSVSREKKERFSLILESASTNQTSMYLCASSLLRGSGANEQFFGPGTRLTVL.

The chain has TRBV10-1 and TRBJ2-3; TRBD1 agrees at 8 bases. The CDR3 covers 18 residues. V was clipped by 3 bases and J by 0 bases; unmatched bases: 11. Germline V CDR1 and CDR2: WNHNN, SYGVQD (reference sequence). CDR3 DNA: TGCGCCAGCAGTGACGGCCCCCCAACAGGGGGGAGCACAGATACGCAGTATTTT. It encodes CASSDGPPTGGSTDTQYF.

V usage is TRBV10-3 and J usage is TRBJ1-1; 11 bases fit TRBD1. Germline CDR1 reads ENHRY; CDR2 reads SYGVKD. V lost 5 bases to trimming and J lost 4 bases; unmatched junction nucleotides: 15. The CDR3 is 18 amino acids. CDR3 amino acids: CAISKGTGGTNDGTEAFF. For the CDR3, the DNA is TGTGCCATCAGTAAAGGGACAGGGGGAACGAATGATGGCACTGAAGCTTTCTTT.

The CDR3 protein is CASSRNIGETQYF. The CDR3 region has the DNA TGCGCCAGCAGCCGCAATATCGGCGAGACCCAGTACTTC. The V and J genes are TRBV4-1 and TRBJ2-5; no clear D gene. The CDR3 loop spans 13 amino acids. The V gene's germline CDR1 is MGHRA and CDR2 YSYEKL. Trimming took off 4 bases at V and 5 bases at J, with 11 bases between the two ends.

In DNA form, the CDR3 reads TGCGCCAGCAGCCAAGGCGGGTTTCGTGAGCAGTTCTTC. As protein: CASSQGGFREQFF. The chain recombines TRBV4-3 with TRBJ2-1, with TRBD2 as a possible D gene (5 bases). The V end was cut by 1 base, the J end by 9 bases, with 10 bases between. CDR3 size: 13 residues. The germline V gene has CDR1 LGHNA and CDR2 YSLEER.

This clone was observed a handful of times. Distinct nucleotide sequences in the sample also encode this CDR3. The V gene is TRBV20-1, the J gene TRBJ2-1; D is ambiguous. V was clipped by 5 bases and J by 7 bases, with 6 bases between them. This CDR3 has 10 residues. The germline V gene encodes CDR1 DFQATT and CDR2 SNEGSKA (reference sequence). CDR3 nucleotides: TGCAGTGCTGGGTGGAATGAGCAGTTCTTC. It codes for CSAGWNEQFF.

On this clone itself: The same CDR3 can be traced to other DNA sequences in this sample. CDR3 in DNA: TGCGCCAGCAGCTTGGCCCCGGGCATCCAAGAGACCCAGTACTTC. Translating gives CASSLAPGIQETQYF. J is TRBJ2-5 and V is TRBV5-1; D remains unclear. The CDR3 runs to 15 residues. Germline lookup yields CDR1 SGHRS and CDR2 YFSETQ. With 0 bases removed from V and 1 base from J, the gap between germline ends came to 10 bases.

The chain has TRBV7-6 and TRBJ2-3; 10 bases are a match to TRBD2. Per the germline V gene, CDR1 is SGHVS and CDR2 is FNYEAQ. The CDR3 sequence is 14 residues long. Trimming removed 7 bases from V and 5 bases from J; junction bases left unmatched: 6. This CDR3 reads CASTYSGRQDTQYF. The CDR3, as DNA: TGTGCCAGCACCTATAGCGGGAGGCAAGATACGCAGTATTTT.

With regard to this clone: The junction and the germline gene differ at one end; a read error may be behind it. The chain couples TRBV7-6 to TRBJ2-7; the D is unclear. The CDR3 covers 14 residues. Germline CDR1 and CDR2: SGHVS and FNYEAQ. Here the CDR3 DNA reads TGTGCCAGCAGCCGAGAGGTGTACTCCGACGAGCAGTACTTC. It yields the protein CASSREVYSDEQYF.

This chain connects TRBV10-3 to TRBJ2-7, with no clear D. The CDR3 is made up of 20 amino acids. Trimming stripped 2 bases from V and 2 bases from J, with 28 bases between. Germline-derived CDR1 and CDR2 are ENHRY and SYGVKD. The CDR3 sequence: CAISEGFSAHMSQTTYEQYF. The CDR3 DNA reads TGTGCCATCAGTGAGGGATTTTCGGCACATATGTCACAAACCACCTACGAGCAGTACTTC.

This clone showed up many times. V gene TRBV7-9 combines with J gene TRBJ1-4, with D unresolved. Per the germline V gene, CDR1 is SEHNR and CDR2 is FQNEAQ (reference sequence). V dropped 5 bases and J dropped 10 bases, with 8 bases sitting between them. This CDR3 region has 11 residues. The CDR3, as DNA: TGTGCCAGCAGCCTGGGAGGAAAACTGTTTTTT. Protein: CASSLGGKLFF.

The V gene is TRBV11-2, the J gene TRBJ1-3; D ambiguous. Looked up from germline, CDR1 is SGHAT and CDR2 is FQNNGV. This CDR3 is built from 15 residues. V lost 1 base to trimming and J lost 0 bases, with 7 bases between them. The CDR3 coding sequence is TGTGCCAGCAGCTTAGCCGGCATCTCTGGAAACACCATATATTTT. The encoded protein is CASSLAGISGNTIYF. Together with reference TRBV11-2 and TRBJ1-3, the CDR3 gives the full variable domain: EAGVAQSPRYKIIEKRQSVAFWCNPISGHATLYWYQQILGQGPKLLIQFQNNGVVDDSQLPKDRFSAERLKGVDSTLKIQPAKLEDSAVYLCASSLAGISGNTIYFGEGSWLTVV.

The rearrangement uses TRBV5-4 and TRBJ1-2, with D tentatively TRBD1 (5 bases). The CDR3 loop spans 15 amino acids. Germline CDR1 is SGHNT and CDR2 is YYREEE (reference sequence). The germline V and J ends were trimmed by 6 bases and 8 bases, with 23 bases remaining between them. The chain's CDR3 is CASTWGTEPYEGYTF. As DNA, the CDR3 is TGTGCCAGCACCTGGGGGACGGAACCCTATGAGGGCTACACCTTC.

This clone was seen a handful of times. The chain carries TRBV7-9 and TRBJ1-1, with a tentative D call TRBD1 (6 bases). Germline CDR1 SEHNR, CDR2 FQNEAQ (reference sequence). The CDR3 runs 14 residues. The V end lost 3 bases, the J end lost 4 bases, and 12 bases lay between the germline ends. The CDR3, as DNA: TGTGCCAGCAGCTTCGGGCAGGGGCGCACTGAAGCTTTCTTT. It specifies CASSFGQGRTEAFF.

V gene TRBV5-6 combines with J gene TRBJ2-7; tentatively, D is TRBD2 (5 bases). Germline loops: CDR1 SGHDT, CDR2 YYEEEE. The CDR3 is made up of 15 amino acids. With 2 bases removed from V and 5 bases from J, the gap between germline ends came to 17 bases. CDR3 loop: CASSFITGNLNEQYF. The CDR3 DNA reads as TGTGCCAGCAGCTTTATAACGGGAAATCTGAACGAGCAGTACTTC. The whole variable domain, filled in from reference TRBV5-6 and TRBJ2-7, reads DAGVTQSPTHLIKTRGQQVTLRCSPKSGHDTVSWYQQALGQGPQFIFQYYEEEERQRGNFPDRFSGHQFPNYSSELNVNALLLGDSALYLCASSFITGNLNEQYFGPGTRLTVT.

In its sample, this clone was seen once. The chain combines TRBV7-2 with TRBJ2-1, with 10 positions matching TRBD1. V was pared by 7 bases and J by 9 bases, with 6 bases of the junction left unmatched. The CDR3 consists of 13 residues. Germline V CDR1 and CDR2: SGHTA, FQGNSA. CDR3 in DNA: TGTGCCAGCACAGACAGGGGGCGGTTTGAGCAGTTCTTC. It specifies CASTDRGRFEQFF.

This clone was detected ten times or more. This chain uses TRBV11-3 with TRBJ2-2; no reliable D call. This CDR3 is 16 amino acids long. The V end lost 6 bases, the J end lost 6 bases, and 20 bases lay between the germline ends. Germline CDR1 and CDR2: SGHNT and YENEEA. CDR3 sequence (DNA): TGTGCCAGCAGTCATGGCGGATCAGATTCTGCCGGGGAGCTGTTTTTT. It specifies CASSHGGSDSAGELFF.

This chain connects TRBV25-1 to TRBJ1-4; 11 nucleotides align to TRBD1. V was pared by 6 bases and J by 5 bases, with 2 bases of the junction left unmatched. Germline V lookup: CDR1 MGHDK, CDR2 SYGVNS. The CDR3 runs 14 residues. CDR3 in amino acids: CASRGQGENEKLFF. Here the CDR3 DNA reads TGTGCCAGCAGGGGACAGGGGGAGAATGAAAAACTGTTTTTT.